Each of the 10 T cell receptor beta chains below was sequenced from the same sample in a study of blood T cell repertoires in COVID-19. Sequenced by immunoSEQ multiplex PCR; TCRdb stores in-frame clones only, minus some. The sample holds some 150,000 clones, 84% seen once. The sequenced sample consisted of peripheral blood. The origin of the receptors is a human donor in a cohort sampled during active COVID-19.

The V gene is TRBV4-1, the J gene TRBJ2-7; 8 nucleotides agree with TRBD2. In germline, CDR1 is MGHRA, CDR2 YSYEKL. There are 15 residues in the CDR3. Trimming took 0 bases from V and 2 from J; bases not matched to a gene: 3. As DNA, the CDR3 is TGCGCCAGCAGCCAAGATCCGGGGGGGACCTACGAGCAGTACGTC. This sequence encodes CASSQDPGGTYEQYV.

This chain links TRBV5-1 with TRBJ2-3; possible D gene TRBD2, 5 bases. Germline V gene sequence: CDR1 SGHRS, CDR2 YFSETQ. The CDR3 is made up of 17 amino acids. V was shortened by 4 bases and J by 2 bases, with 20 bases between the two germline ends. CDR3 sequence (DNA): TGCGCCAGCAGCCCCTTAGGGCGTGCGGGTCCCACAGATACGCAGTATTTT. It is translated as CASSPLGRAGPTDTQYF. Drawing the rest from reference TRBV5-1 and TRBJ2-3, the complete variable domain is KAGVTQTPRYLIKTRGQQVTLSCSPISGHRSVSWYQQTPGQGLQFLFEYFSETQRNKGNFPGRFSGRQFSNSRSEMNVSTLELGDSALYLCASSPLGRAGPTDTQYFGPGTRLTVL.

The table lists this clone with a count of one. This CDR3 is CASAGEFEKLFF. The CDR3 DNA reads as TGTGCCAGTGCAGGGGAGTTTGAAAAACTGTTTTTT. The rearrangement links TRBV19 to TRBJ1-4; a possible D gene is TRBD1 (6 bases). The CDR3 runs to 12 residues. Germline V gene lookup returns CDR1 LNHDA and CDR2 SQIVND (reference sequence). Trimming took off 8 bases at V and 7 bases at J, with 11 bases between the two ends.

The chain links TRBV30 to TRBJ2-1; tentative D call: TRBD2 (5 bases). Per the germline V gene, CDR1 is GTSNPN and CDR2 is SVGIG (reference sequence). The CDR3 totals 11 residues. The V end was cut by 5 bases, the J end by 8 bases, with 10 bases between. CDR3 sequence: CAWAGRDEQFF. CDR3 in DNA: TGTGCCTGGGCCGGGCGGGATGAGCAGTTCTTC.

The CDR3 is CATKASGNHNEQFF. The CDR3 DNA is TGTGCCACCAAGGCTAGCGGGAACCACAATGAGCAGTTCTTC. The V call is TRBV24-1, the J call TRBJ2-1; the match to TRBD2 covers 9 bases. Trimming removed 8 bases from V and 5 bases from J; junction bases left unmatched: 6. The CDR3 spans 14 residues. Germline loops: CDR1 KGHDR, CDR2 SFDVKD.

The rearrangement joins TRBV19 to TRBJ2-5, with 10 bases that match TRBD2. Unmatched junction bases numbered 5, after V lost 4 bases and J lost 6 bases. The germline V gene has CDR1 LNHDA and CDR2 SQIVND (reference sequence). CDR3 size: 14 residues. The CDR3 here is CASSTRTSGKTQYF. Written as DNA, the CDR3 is TGTGCCAGTAGTACCAGGACTAGCGGAAAGACCCAGTACTTC.

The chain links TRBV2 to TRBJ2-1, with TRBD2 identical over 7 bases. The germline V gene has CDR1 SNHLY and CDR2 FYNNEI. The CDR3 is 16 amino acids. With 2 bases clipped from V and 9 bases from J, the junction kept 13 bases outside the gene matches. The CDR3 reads CASSERGAGPRREQFF. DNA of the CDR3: TGTGCCAGCAGTGAACGGGGAGCGGGGCCCCGGCGTGAGCAGTTCTTC.

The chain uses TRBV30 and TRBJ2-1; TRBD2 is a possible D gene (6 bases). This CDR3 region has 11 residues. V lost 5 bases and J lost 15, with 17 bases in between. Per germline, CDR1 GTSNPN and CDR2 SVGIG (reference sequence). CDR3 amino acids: CAWRGGGPVFF. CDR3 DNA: TGTGCCTGGCGGGGAGGCGGCCCGGTGTTCTTC.

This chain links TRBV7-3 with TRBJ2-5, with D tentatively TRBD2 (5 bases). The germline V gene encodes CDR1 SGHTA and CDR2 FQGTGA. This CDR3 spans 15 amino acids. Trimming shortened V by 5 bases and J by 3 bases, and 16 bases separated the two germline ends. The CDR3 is CASSPRETTKETQYF. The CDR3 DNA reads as TGTGCCAGCAGCCCCCGGGAAACTACAAAAGAGACCCAGTACTTC. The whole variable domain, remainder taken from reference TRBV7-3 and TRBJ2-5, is GAGVSQTPSNKVTEKGKYVELRCDPISGHTALYWYRQSLGQGPEFLIYFQGTGAADDSGLPNDRFFAVRPEGSVSTLKIQRTERGDSAVYLCASSPRETTKETQYFGPGTRLLVL.

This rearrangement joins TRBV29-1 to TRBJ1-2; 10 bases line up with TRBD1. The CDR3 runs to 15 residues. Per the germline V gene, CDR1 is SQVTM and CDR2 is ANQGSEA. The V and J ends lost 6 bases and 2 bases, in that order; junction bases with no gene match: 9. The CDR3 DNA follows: TGCAGCGTGGACTTGACAGGGGGCTCGAACTATGGCTACACCTTC. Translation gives CSVDLTGGSNYGYTF.